This T cell receptor beta chain was sequenced for a study of T-cell reconstitution after alpha-beta-depleted transplantation in children. Whole-study results and caveats: Approximately two months post-transplant, alpha-beta T cells reportedly originated from several hundred expanded graft clones. Counts and diversity of T cells one year after transplant came mostly from newly produced T cells. At day 60, the high TCRbeta diversity found in some patients originated from recipient T cells and thymic progenitors that had survived.

The V end lost 3 bases, the J end lost 1 base, and 7 bases lay between the germline ends. The CDR3 spans 13 residues. The germline CDR1 and CDR2 sequences are LNHDA and SQIVND (reference sequence). Unique molecular identifiers were incorporated when the TCRbeta library was constructed. MiXCR, run by TCRdb on the PCR reads, gives a single entry per CDR3 protein. Of about 300,000 distinct CDR3 sequences in the sample, over 9.5% were seen once. In its sample, this clonotype was seen many times. The antigen is unknown. The chain employs TRBV19 and TRBJ2-7; D call uncertain. Sequencing was performed on PBMCs, taken before TCRalphabeta/CD19-depleted stem cell transplant. This TCR was recovered from a boy under two years old with acute myeloid leukemia, due to receive a stem cell transplant. DNA of the CDR3: TGTGCCAGTAGTATGTTCCTTTCCTACGAGCAGTACTTC. This translates into CASSMFLSYEQYF.